These 5 T cell receptor beta chains were all obtained from the same sample, sequenced in a study of Ad26.COV2.S vaccination and SARS-CoV-2 variants. The treatment was: roughly 18 received Ad26.COV2.S at low or high dose, single or two shots; several received placebo; per-sample allocation not given. The samples were gathered on day 63 after the first injection of vaccine or placebo. Clones were read by immunoSEQ multiplex PCR, and TCRdb kept only the in-frame ones, dropping some. The top ten clones hold roughly 3% of a sample with 300,000 to 500,000 clones, approximately 86% of them seen once. This specimen consisted of peripheral blood, obtained in a trial of Ad26.COV2.S vaccine versus placebo. The receptors originated from a person between 18 and 65 years old who received the Ad26.COV2.S COVID-19 vaccine or a placebo.

This chain connects TRBV12-3 or TRBV12-4 to TRBJ1-2; D gene uncertain. This CDR3 contains 11 residues. V lost 6 bases, J lost 8 bases, and 10 bases lay in between. The CDR3 loop is CASSDWQGYTF. Written as DNA, the CDR3 is TGTGCCAGCAGCGACTGGCAGGGCTACACCTTC.

The genes are TRBV11-2 and TRBJ1-4, with D unclear. This CDR3 region has 15 residues. Germline CDR1 is SGHAT and CDR2 is FQNNGV. The V gene lost 0 bases and the J gene lost 0 bases, with 5 bases spanning the gap. CDR3 sequence (DNA): TGTGCCAGCAGCTTAGACGCTACAACTAATGAAAAACTGTTTTTT. This encodes CASSLDATTNEKLFF.

The J gene is TRBJ2-7, the V gene TRBV2, with a possible D match to TRBD1 (6 bases). CDR1 and CDR2 (germline): SNHLY, FYNNEI. Trimming took 6 bases from V and 1 from J, leaving 10 bases between them. This CDR3 has 13 amino acids. This chain's CDR3 is CASRVTGSYEQYF. CDR3 nucleotide sequence: TGTGCCAGCAGAGTGACAGGTTCCTACGAGCAGTACTTC.

The chain combines TRBV7-2 with TRBJ1-1, with D possibly being TRBD1 (5 bases). The CDR3 is 13 amino acids. CDR1 and CDR2 from the germline V gene are SGHTA and FQGNSA. Trimming stripped 4 bases from V and 4 bases from J, with 10 bases between. The CDR3 sequence: CASSSRVVTEAFF. The CDR3 nucleotides are TGTGCCAGCAGCTCCAGGGTTGTCACTGAAGCTTTCTTT.

The J gene is TRBJ1-6, the V gene TRBV3-1 (or the pseudogene TRBV3-2), with a possible D match to TRBD1 (6 bases). V was shortened by 1 base and J by 10 bases, with 17 bases between the two germline ends. The CDR3 consists of 16 residues. Germline V gene data show CDR1 as LGHDT and CDR2 as YNNKEL (reference sequence). The CDR3 sequence: CASSQAYGGPGSPLHF. As DNA, the CDR3 is TGTGCCAGCAGCCAAGCCTACGGGGGGCCGGGCTCACCCCTCCACTTT.